Reported below is one T cell receptor (beta chain). The target antigen is unknown. This sample was included in a study of cytomegalovirus exposure and HLA in healthy donors. Trimming stripped 5 bases from V and 8 bases from J, with 10 bases between. The CDR3 contains 12 residues. Germline V gene sequence: CDR1 MNHNS, CDR2 SASEGT. The PCR employed 60 Vbeta primers together with 13 Jbeta primers. Here immunoSEQ multiplex PCR was the method, and the copy in TCRdb shows in-frame clones only, minus some. The data show about 130,000 clones, roughly 79% seen once. Study results and caveats: Reported performance of the classifier showed diagnosis of cytomegalovirus status with high specificity and sensitivity. In a later analysis, at a false discovery rate of 0.05, 17,000 or so TCR beta sequences matched HLA alleles.

The V call is TRBV6-1, the J call TRBJ1-5; D is perhaps TRBD1 (5 bases). This clonotype was sampled from a woman in her 50s in good health and CMV-seronegative. Sequencing was done on a sample of PBMCs. The chain's CDR3 is CASSSRGKPQHF. The CDR3, as DNA: TGTGCCAGCAGTTCAAGGGGAAAGCCCCAGCATTTT.